Listed here are 32 T cell receptor beta chains from one sample, sequenced in a study of spatial heterogeneity in lung cancer. One entry per CDR3 protein, called by TCRdb with MiXCR from the 5' RACE reads. The table shows about 3,500 distinct CDR3 sequences, with about 3% occurring only once. Time point in this sample: sample taken at primary tumor resection. This specimen was normal lung tissue next to the tumor, taken at surgery. These receptors all come from a female donor with early-stage non-small cell lung cancer.

DNA for the CDR3: TGTGCCAGCGAAGAGGCGGGGGGGGAGTACGAGCAGTACTTC. Protein sequence: CASEEAGGEYEQYF. The chain has TRBV5-6 and TRBJ2-7; 9 bases line up with TRBD2. V shed 7 bases and J 4 bases; nucleotides not matched to a gene: 9. This CDR3 contains 14 residues. Germline CDR1 reads SGHDT; CDR2 reads YYEEEE.

This clonotype was detected many times. CDR3 residues: CASSRDRSGANVLTF. In DNA, the CDR3 is TGTGCCAGCAGCCGGGACCGCTCTGGGGCCAACGTCCTGACTTTC. The J gene is TRBJ2-6, the V gene TRBV13, with D possibly being TRBD1 or TRBD2 (5 bases each). V lost 5 bases to trimming and J lost 0 bases, with 8 bases between them. CDR1 is PRHDT, CDR2 FYEKMQ, per germline (reference sequence). The CDR3 totals 15 residues.

This clonotype ranks as medium-sized (0.01 to 0.1%). J is TRBJ1-2 and V is TRBV12-3 or TRBV12-4, with 7 bases matching TRBD1. The trim removed 1 base at V and 4 bases at J, leaving 6 bases unmatched. There are 15 residues in the CDR3. CDR3: CASSLGDSFTYGYTF. CDR3 DNA sequence: TGTGCCAGCAGTTTAGGGGACAGCTTCACCTATGGCTACACCTTC.

Many counts were recorded for this clonotype. The chain links TRBV19 to TRBJ2-2; weak D call: TRBD1 (5 bases). CDR1 is LNHDA and CDR2 is SQIVND in the germline V gene (reference sequence). V shed 8 bases and J shed 0 bases, with 7 bases lying between them. This CDR3 comprises 13 residues. The CDR3 nucleotides are TGTGCCAGTGGGGCGCCGAACACCGGGGAGCTGTTTTTT. As protein: CASGAPNTGELFF.

This clonotype appeared many times. V is TRBV27 and J is TRBJ2-2; D not certain. V was clipped by 5 bases and J by 4 bases, with 14 bases between them. Germline assignment: CDR1 MNHEY and CDR2 SMNVEV (reference sequence). CDR3 length equals 15 residues. The DNA of the CDR3 is TGTGCCAGCAGTCCAAGGGTCCGTGGCACCGGGGAGCTGTTTTTT. It is translated as CASSPRVRGTGELFF.

This clonotype is medium-sized in the sample. CDR3 amino acids: CASSQAESEQFF. Written as DNA, the CDR3 is TGTGCCAGCAGCCAAGCGGAGAGTGAGCAGTTCTTC. The rearrangement uses TRBV3-1 and TRBJ2-1; no definite D call. Trimming removed 1 base from V and 9 bases from J, with 7 bases in between. Germline V gene sequence: CDR1 LGHDT, CDR2 YNNKEL (reference sequence). The CDR3 runs to 12 residues.

This clonotype rates as medium-sized. CDR3: CAIRGGTGETEAFF. CDR3 sequence (DNA): TGTGCCATCAGGGGCGGGACAGGGGAAACTGAAGCTTTCTTT. This chain uses TRBV10-3 with TRBJ1-1, with 10 bases matching TRBD1. The CDR3 totals 14 residues. CDR1 is ENHRY and CDR2 is SYGVKD in the germline V gene. V shed 6 bases, J shed 5 bases, and the junction held 6 bases outside the gene matches.

This clonotype showed up just once. The chain is built from TRBV7-8 and TRBJ2-7; 7 bases are shared with TRBD1. Germline V gene data show CDR1 as SGHVS and CDR2 as FQNEAQ. The junction had 9 bases not matched to a gene; V was cut back by 5 bases and J by 2 bases. The length of the CDR3 is 15 residues. Written as DNA, the CDR3 is TGTGCCAGCAGCCCCTACCGACAGGGTCCCTACGAGCAGTACTTC. Amino acids: CASSPYRQGPYEQYF.

By sample share, this clonotype is medium-sized. The V call is TRBV11-2, the J call TRBJ2-5; TRBD1 matches at 8 bases. J gave up 5 bases and V 1 base, and 3 bases lay outside the gene matches. The CDR3 runs 14 residues. Germline CDR1 is SGHAT and CDR2 is FQNNGV. The CDR3 reads CASSLVTGGETQYF. CDR3 coding DNA: TGTGCCAGCAGCTTAGTCACAGGGGGGGAGACCCAGTACTTC.

By its share, this clonotype is medium-sized. The V and J genes are TRBV19 and TRBJ2-5; D possibly corresponds to TRBD1 (6 bases). The CDR3 has 13 amino acids. Deletions cut 6 bases from V and 2 bases from J, with 10 bases between. Looked up from germline, CDR1 is LNHDA and CDR2 is SQIVND (reference sequence). The CDR3 DNA is TGTGCCAGTAGCTGGACAGCTCAAGAGACCCAGTACTTC. Residues: CASSWTAQETQYF.

This clonotype was seen a handful of times. This chain connects TRBV28 to TRBJ2-7; D remains unclear. The V end lost 6 bases, the J end lost 6 bases, and 15 bases lay between the germline ends. There are 13 residues in the CDR3. CDR1 is MDHEN and CDR2 is SYDVKM in the germline V gene. The CDR3 region has the DNA TGTGCCAGCAGCCCAGGTTATTGGTCCGAGCAGTACTTC. Protein sequence: CASSPGYWSEQYF.

This clonotype was seen at least ten times. The chain is built from TRBV5-1 and TRBJ2-3; 7 bases agree with TRBD1. J gave up 6 bases and V 3 bases, and 10 bases lay outside the gene matches. The CDR3 totals 15 residues. Germline V gene sequence: CDR1 SGHRS, CDR2 YFSETQ. CDR3 residues: CASSSTGARSDTQYF. As DNA, the CDR3 is TGCGCCAGCAGCTCCACAGGGGCCCGGTCGGATACGCAGTATTTT. The entire variable domain, with the rest obtained from reference TRBV5-1 and TRBJ2-3, is as follows: KAGVTQTPRYLIKTRGQQVTLSCSPISGHRSVSWYQQTPGQGLQFLFEYFSETQRNKGNFPGRFSGRQFSNSRSEMNVSTLELGDSALYLCASSSTGARSDTQYFGPGTRLTVL.

By sample fraction, this clonotype is medium-sized. This chain joins TRBV3-1 and TRBJ1-5; no reliable D call. V lost 3 bases, J lost 5 bases, and 14 bases lay in between. In germline, CDR1 is LGHDT, CDR2 YNNKEL (reference sequence). There are 15 residues in the CDR3. CDR3 bases: TGTGCCAGCAGCCAGAGGGATGGGCTCGATCAGCCCCAGCATTTT. It yields the protein CASSQRDGLDQPQHF. The full variable domain, in which reference TRBV3-1 and TRBJ1-5 provide the parts outside the CDR3, is DTAVSQTPKYLVTQMGNDKSIKCEQNLGHDTMYWYKQDSKKFLKIMFSYNNKELIINETVPNRFSPKSPDKAHLNLHINSLELGDSAVYFCASSQRDGLDQPQHFGDGTRLSIL.

By its share, this clonotype is medium-sized. V and J are TRBV20-1 and TRBJ1-1; TRBD1 matches 8 bases. V trimming: 6 bases; J trimming: 1 base; junction bases outside the gene matches: 4. The CDR3 consists of 13 residues. CDR1 is DFQATT and CDR2 is SNEGSKA in the germline V gene (reference sequence). The CDR3 sequence: CSAQDRANTEAFF. The CDR3 DNA sequence: TGCAGTGCCCAGGACAGGGCGAACACTGAAGCTTTCTTT.

This clonotype is labeled as medium-sized. V and J are TRBV5-5 and TRBJ1-1; D gene unclear. The CDR3 is 14 amino acids. CDR1 is SGHKS, CDR2 YYEKEE, per germline (reference sequence). V was cut by 7 bases and J by 8 bases, with 21 bases left in between. The CDR3 region has the DNA TGTGCCAGCTCACGAGGAGGGCGGTACCGAGAAGCTTTCTTT. Its protein is CASSRGGRYREAFF.

In its sample, this clonotype was seen many times. The genes are TRBV10-3 and TRBJ2-1, with 9 bases identical to TRBD2. The germline V gene encodes CDR1 ENHRY and CDR2 SYGVKD. J lost 7 bases, V lost 3 bases, and 13 bases had no gene match. This CDR3 has 17 amino acids. The CDR3 sequence is CAISDERGAPELNEQFF. CDR3 sequence (DNA): TGTGCCATCAGTGATGAGCGGGGGGCCCCAGAATTGAATGAGCAGTTCTTC.

This clonotype showed up many times. This chain joins TRBV6-2 or TRBV6-3 and TRBJ1-6, with 10 positions matching TRBD1. This CDR3 contains 16 residues. In germline, CDR1 is MNHEY, CDR2 SVGEGT. Trimming took 1 base from V and 7 from J; bases not matched to a gene: 4. The DNA of the CDR3 is TGTGCCAGCAGTTACTATCCGGGACAGGGGAATTCACCCCTCCACTTT. The encoded protein is CASSYYPGQGNSPLHF.

This clonotype was recorded many times. The rearrangement uses TRBV5-4 and TRBJ2-2; TRBD2 matches 7 bases. Germline V CDR1 and CDR2: SGHNT, YYREEE (reference sequence). CDR3 size: 15 residues. Losses at the gene ends were 7 bases for V and 3 bases for J; bases not matched to a gene: 9. DNA for the CDR3: TGTGCCAGCTCGGTGGGTAGCGGGTACACCGGGGAGCTGTTTTTT. Protein product: CASSVGSGYTGELFF.

This clonotype was found many times. This chain links TRBV29-1 with TRBJ2-7; no definite D call. Trimming took 7 bases from V and 5 from J, leaving 12 bases between them. This CDR3 contains 11 residues. Looked up from germline, CDR1 is SQVTM and CDR2 is ANQGSEA. CDR3 DNA: TGCAGCGCTGCACGTGCCGACGAGCAGTACTTC. Translation: CSAARADEQYF.

This clonotype has a count of ten or more. DNA of the CDR3: TGTGCCAGCAGTTACTGGCCTAGCGGAGGAGATACGCAGTATTTT. Residues: CASSYWPSGGDTQYF. The genes are TRBV6-2 or TRBV6-3 and TRBJ2-3; 7 bases are a match to TRBD2. The CDR3 loop spans 15 amino acids. The V gene end was trimmed by 1 base and the J gene end by 5 bases; junction bases not matched to a gene: 6. Germline CDR1 and CDR2: MNHEY and SVGEGT.

This clonotype was recorded at least ten times. The chain links TRBV7-2 to TRBJ2-1, with D tentatively TRBD1 (5 bases). Germline CDR1 and CDR2: SGHTA and FQGNSA. V was clipped by 1 base and J by 9 bases, with 13 bases between them. This CDR3 comprises 14 residues. CDR3 in amino acids: CASSLGGSKVEQFF. In DNA, the CDR3 is TGTGCCAGCAGCTTAGGGGGCTCAAAGGTTGAGCAGTTCTTC.

This clonotype is medium-sized. V gene TRBV6-2 or TRBV6-3 combines with J gene TRBJ1-2; D possibly corresponds to TRBD1 (5 bases). This CDR3 has 15 amino acids. V lost 8 bases and J 2 bases, leaving 18 bases between the germline ends. Germline V gene lookup returns CDR1 MNHEY and CDR2 SVGEGT. The CDR3 is CASSVLAGPNYGYTF. CDR3 bases: TGTGCCAGCTCGGTTTTGGCAGGGCCAAACTATGGCTACACCTTC.

This clonotype was counted at least ten times. The chain carries TRBV28 and TRBJ2-1; 9 bases fit TRBD2. CDR1 and CDR2 from the germline V gene are MDHEN and SYDVKM. The CDR3 has 14 residues. V was clipped by 3 bases and J by 6 bases; unmatched bases: 3. For the CDR3, the DNA is TGTGCCAGCAGTTTCGCGGGGGGGGCCAATGAGCAGTTCTTC. Its translation: CASSFAGGANEQFF.

Relative to its sample, this clonotype is medium-sized. The chain uses TRBV7-6 and TRBJ2-1; 9 bases align to TRBD1. The CDR3 length is 14 residues. With 5 bases clipped from V and 10 bases from J, the junction kept 9 bases outside the gene matches. The germline V gene has CDR1 SGHVS and CDR2 FNYEAQ. CDR3: CASSAGTGLVEQFF. The CDR3 coding sequence is TGTGCCAGCAGCGCCGGGACAGGGTTAGTGGAGCAGTTCTTC.

In this sample, this clonotype is medium-sized. The rearrangement joins TRBV20-1 to TRBJ2-5, with 7 nucleotides matching TRBD2. This CDR3 region has 13 residues. The ends lost 2 bases at V and 5 bases at J; junction bases unmatched: 5. Looked up from germline, CDR1 is DFQATT and CDR2 is SNEGSKA (reference sequence). In nucleotides, the CDR3 is TGCAGTGCTAGACAACTAGCGCAGGAGACCCAGTACTTC. Residues: CSARQLAQETQYF.

In this sample, this clonotype is medium-sized. The chain uses TRBV3-1 and TRBJ1-5, with D tentatively TRBD1 (5 bases). Germline-derived CDR1 and CDR2 are LGHDT and YNNKEL (reference sequence). Trimming took 0 bases from V and 7 from J, leaving 13 bases between them. This CDR3 spans 15 amino acids. CDR3 loop: CASSQEGKGVQPQHF. The CDR3 coding sequence is TGTGCCAGCAGCCAAGAAGGGAAAGGGGTCCAGCCCCAGCATTTT.

This clonotype ranks as medium-sized. This chain uses TRBV20-1 with TRBJ2-3; no clear D. The CDR3 extends over 12 amino acids. Trimming left V 3 bases short and J 0 bases short, with 4 bases between. Germline V CDR1 and CDR2: DFQATT, SNEGSKA (reference sequence). In DNA form, the CDR3 reads TGCAGTGCTAGGGGGAGCACAGATACGCAGTATTTT. This codes for CSARGSTDTQYF.

The sample holds many counts of this clonotype. The CDR3 DNA is TGTGCCAGCAACCCCCGGAGAGGCACAGATACGCAGTATTTT. Amino acids: CASNPRRGTDTQYF. The genes are TRBV6-2 or TRBV6-3 and TRBJ2-3; D unclear. Germline CDR1 and CDR2: MNHEY and SVGEGT. The V end was cut by 7 bases, the J end by 1 base, with 12 bases between. CDR3 size: 14 residues.

By share, this clonotype counts as medium-sized. V and J are TRBV15 and TRBJ1-5; possible D gene TRBD1, 6 bases. Germline values: CDR1 LNHNV, CDR2 YYDKDF (reference sequence). V shed 0 bases and J shed 5 bases, with 14 bases lying between them. The CDR3 loop spans 16 amino acids. The CDR3 region is CATSRDQGGLDQPQHF. CDR3 DNA: TGTGCCACCAGCAGAGATCAAGGGGGACTGGATCAGCCCCAGCATTTT.

By proportion, this clonotype is medium-sized (0.01 to 0.1%). V and J are TRBV12-3 or TRBV12-4 and TRBJ1-3; 10 bases are a match to TRBD1. The CDR3 runs 16 residues. J was trimmed by 4 bases and V by 6 bases; bases with no gene match: 9. The CDR3 bases are TGTGCCAGCAGGATGACAGGGGGCCAGAGAGGAAACACCATATATTTT. This translates into CASRMTGGQRGNTIYF.

This clonotype was recorded at least ten times. This chain uses TRBV7-8 with TRBJ1-3; tentative D call: TRBD1 (6 bases). Germline loops: CDR1 SGHVS, CDR2 FQNEAQ. CDR3 size: 14 residues. V dropped 5 bases and J dropped 3 bases, with 11 bases sitting between them. The CDR3 here is CASSPGALGNTIYF. CDR3 DNA sequence: TGTGCCAGCAGCCCAGGGGCCCTTGGAAACACCATATATTTT.

This clonotype is termed medium-sized (0.01 to 0.1%). This chain uses TRBV7-9 with TRBJ1-4; the D gene is possibly TRBD1 (5 bases). Germline lookup yields CDR1 SEHNR and CDR2 FQNEAQ (reference sequence). CDR3 length equals 14 residues. The V end lost 5 bases, the J end lost 6 bases, and 13 bases lay between the germline ends. The CDR3 loop is CASSGRRGDEKLFF. The CDR3 nucleotides read TGTGCCAGCAGCGGGCGACGGGGGGATGAAAAACTGTTTTTT.